A single sample gave rise to the 19 T cell receptor beta chains below, sequenced in a study of cytomegalovirus exposure and HLA in healthy donors. The primer mix had 60 Vbeta and 13 Jbeta primers. Repertoires were generated with immunoSEQ multiplex PCR, while TCRdb's copy carries only in-frame clones and drops some. Found here are 80,000 to 100,000 clones, around three quarters of them singletons; the top ten hold under 8.5%. Source material: PBMCs. The receptors here all came from a man younger than 40 in good health and CMV-seronegative.

V is TRBV5-1 and J is TRBJ1-2; TRBD1 is a possible D gene (6 bases). V lost 0 bases and J 8 bases, leaving 8 bases between the germline ends. Germline V lookup: CDR1 SGHRS, CDR2 YFSETQ. The CDR3 sequence is 12 residues long. CDR3 amino acids: CASSLDRAGYTF. The CDR3 region has the DNA TGCGCCAGCAGCTTGGACAGGGCGGGCTACACCTTC.

The gene calls are TRBV6-6 and TRBJ2-7; 7 nucleotides agree with TRBD2. The CDR3 totals 15 residues. The V gene's germline CDR1 is MNHNY and CDR2 SVGAGI (reference sequence). The V and J ends lost 0 bases and 1 base, in that order; junction bases with no gene match: 3. CDR3 protein: CASSYSGGSSYEQYF. The CDR3 coding sequence is TGTGCCAGCAGTTACTCCGGCGGGAGTTCCTACGAGCAGTACTTC.

The CDR3 region has the DNA TGCGCCAGTAGAGACAGAAATAATTCACCCCTCCACTTT. It specifies CASRDRNNSPLHF. V gene TRBV10-2 combines with J gene TRBJ1-6; a weak D match, TRBD1 (5 bases). This CDR3 is built from 13 residues. Trimming stripped 9 bases from V and 5 bases from J, with 11 bases between. Germline V gene sequence: CDR1 WSHSY, CDR2 SAAADI.

The V gene is TRBV18, the J gene TRBJ1-4; the match to TRBD1 covers 7 bases. The CDR3 extends over 14 amino acids. Trimming cost V 5 bases and J 6 bases; bases outside gene matches: 6. The germline V gene has CDR1 KGHSH and CDR2 LQKENI. CDR3 nucleotide sequence: TGTGCCAGCTCATCAGACAGGGTCGATGAAAAACTGTTTTTT. Protein: CASSSDRVDEKLFF.

This clone appeared once. The chain has TRBV27 and TRBJ1-2; D gene unclear. The CDR3 loop spans 13 amino acids. Germline assignment: CDR1 MNHEY and CDR2 SMNVEV (reference sequence). Trimming shortened V by 3 bases and J by 0 bases, and 5 bases separated the two germline ends. CDR3 region: CASSFAANYGYTF. The CDR3 bases are TGTGCCAGCAGTTTTGCGGCTAACTATGGCTACACCTTC.

This clone appeared a few times. The CDR3 nucleotides read TGCGCCAGCAGCTTGGAGTTGGACGGGATCCGCAACGAGCAGTACTTC. It specifies CASSLELDGIRNEQYF. The V and J genes are TRBV5-1 and TRBJ2-7; possibly TRBD2 for D (5 bases). The CDR3 has 16 residues. Deletions cut 0 bases from V and 5 bases from J, with 18 bases between. The germline CDR1 and CDR2 sequences are SGHRS and YFSETQ.

J is TRBJ2-5 and V is TRBV25-1, with 8 bases matching TRBD2. The end of the DNA aligns better with TRBJ2-7, so the J call may be wrong. The CDR3 totals 17 residues. Germline loops: CDR1 MGHDK, CDR2 SYGVNS. The CDR3 DNA reads as TGTGCCAGCAGTGATGGTAGCGGGGAAGCAATAACCTACGAGCAGTACTTC. This encodes CASSDGSGEAITYEQYF.

This clone was seen just once. The chain is built from TRBV9 and TRBJ2-5; D not certain. This CDR3 spans 13 amino acids. V lost 0 bases and J 4 bases, leaving 7 bases between the germline ends. CDR1 SGDLS and CDR2 YYNGEE come from the germline V gene. The CDR3 region is CASSVGARETQYF. As DNA, the CDR3 is TGTGCCAGCAGCGTAGGGGCCCGAGAGACCCAGTACTTC.

In its sample, this clone was seen once. The rearrangement links TRBV7-2 to TRBJ1-3, with 7 bases lining up with TRBD1. The CDR3 runs to 16 residues. The germline CDR1 and CDR2 sequences are SGHTA and FQGNSA. V lost 5 bases, J lost 5 bases, and 12 bases stayed unmatched. CDR3 sequence (DNA): TGTGCCAGCAGCATCCTGACAGGGAAGAGTCGAAACACCATATATTTT. It specifies CASSILTGKSRNTIYF.

V usage is TRBV11-2 and J usage is TRBJ2-1; 10 nucleotides line up with TRBD2. CDR1 is SGHAT and CDR2 is FQNNGV in the germline V gene. The CDR3 runs 18 residues. Trimming cost V 2 bases and J 1 base; bases outside gene matches: 8. The CDR3 here is CASSLPRGLAVSYNEQFF. The CDR3 nucleotides read TGTGCCAGCAGCTTACCCCGAGGACTAGCGGTATCCTACAATGAGCAGTTCTTC.

The chain carries TRBV6-1 and TRBJ2-7; TRBD2 agrees at 8 bases. The CDR3 extends over 15 amino acids. The V segment lost 8 bases and the J segment 0 bases; nucleotides outside the gene matches: 9. CDR1 MNHNS and CDR2 SASEGT come from the germline V gene. CDR3 nucleotides: TGTGCCAGCCGATCCGGGACTAGGACCTCCTACGAGCAGTACTTC. This translates into CASRSGTRTSYEQYF.

The count of this clone is one. The chain combines TRBV5-1 with TRBJ1-1; TRBD1 matches 7 bases. Trimming at V came to 4 bases and at J to 4 bases, leaving 4 bases not matched to a gene. This CDR3 has 13 amino acids. Germline-derived CDR1 and CDR2 are SGHRS and YFSETQ. CDR3 DNA sequence: TGCGCCAGCAGCCCCAACAGGGGCACTGAAGCTTTCTTT. This encodes CASSPNRGTEAFF.

This clone appeared a few times. The chain has TRBV14 and TRBJ1-2; D is possibly TRBD1 (5 bases). Germline lookup yields CDR1 SGHDN and CDR2 FVKESK. The CDR3 is made up of 13 amino acids. V was trimmed by 2 bases and J by 8 bases, leaving 12 bases between them. CDR3 amino acids: CASSQPGIHGYTF. In nucleotides, the CDR3 is TGTGCCAGCAGCCAACCAGGGATTCACGGCTACACCTTC.

CDR3 sequence (DNA): TGTGCCAGCAGCGCCCGGGGGGGGGCTGCCTACGAGCAGTACTTC. As protein: CASSARGGAAYEQYF. V gene TRBV2 combines with J gene TRBJ2-7; the match to TRBD2 covers 8 bases. This CDR3 comprises 15 residues. The V gene end was trimmed by 6 bases and the J gene end by 2 bases; junction bases not matched to a gene: 9. The germline CDR1 and CDR2 sequences are SNHLY and FYNNEI.

The V and J genes are TRBV2 and TRBJ2-2; 7 bases align to TRBD2. J gave up 0 bases and V 7 bases, and 5 bases lay outside the gene matches. The CDR3 is 15 amino acids. CDR1 is SNHLY, CDR2 FYNNEI, per germline. CDR3 coding DNA: TGTGCCAGCAAGCCACTAGCGACGAACACCGGGGAGCTGTTTTTT. It encodes CASKPLATNTGELFF.

The rearrangement links TRBV6-5 to TRBJ2-2; tentatively, D is TRBD1 (5 bases). CDR3 size: 15 residues. V lost 2 bases, J lost 7 bases, and 14 bases lay in between. CDR1 and CDR2 (germline): MNHEY, SVGAGI. In DNA, the CDR3 is TGTGCCAGCAGTTACGATAAGGGGTTGAGCGGGGAGCTGTTTTTT. It yields the protein CASSYDKGLSGELFF.

The CDR3 DNA follows: TGTGCTAGTGGTTTGGAGGAGGGCACTGAAGCTTTCTTT. Translation: CASGLEEGTEAFF. V and J are TRBV12-5 and TRBJ1-1; D gene uncertain. From germline, CDR1 is LGHNT and CDR2 FRNRAP. The V and J ends lost 1 base and 4 bases respectively, with 7 bases between them. The CDR3 covers 13 residues.

The gene calls are TRBV27 and TRBJ1-2; 8 nucleotides match TRBD1. The CDR3 sequence is 15 residues long. CDR1 and CDR2 from the germline V gene are MNHEY and SMNVEV (reference sequence). The ends lost 6 bases at V and 7 bases at J; junction bases unmatched: 13. The CDR3 region is CASRGQGRSTGGYTF. CDR3 bases: TGTGCCAGCAGAGGACAGGGCCGATCCACGGGTGGCTACACCTTC.

This clone was detected a few times. The V gene is TRBV6-4, the J gene TRBJ1-1; D not resolved. V was shortened by 5 bases and J by 7 bases, with 14 bases between the two germline ends. Germline values: CDR1 MRHNA, CDR2 SNTAGT. The CDR3 is 13 amino acids. The CDR3 nucleotides are TGTGCCAGCAGTCCAGGTATTCGGGGTGAAGCTTTCTTT. This codes for CASSPGIRGEAFF.